The entry below describes one T cell receptor (beta chain). CDR3 length equals 16 residues. V was clipped by 1 base and J by 3 bases, with 15 bases between them. Germline V gives CDR1 MNHEY, CDR2 SVGAGI. As handled by the study authors: Reference gene primer amplification gave estimated nucleated cell counts. Generated by immunoSEQ multiplex PCR, the TCRdb table keeps only in-frame clones and is missing some. V and J calls and clone size are those listed in that table; D and trimming were worked out from the DNA. Among approximately 140,000 clones listed, 85% to 90% were seen once. The sample belongs to a study of blood T cell repertoires in COVID-19. Study as a whole: The origin of the acute and convalescent COVID-19 samples was the United States, Italy and Spain. T cells, B-cell-depleted T cells, or PBMCs supplied cDNA or gDNA.

V and J are TRBV6-5 and TRBJ2-5; a weak D match, TRBD2 (7 bases). Input material: peripheral blood. This TCR was recovered from an older woman with acute or convalescent COVID-19. The CDR3 nucleotides read TGTGCCAGCAGTTACTACAAGGGGGGGAGGAAAGAGACCCAGTACTTC. Encoded protein: CASSYYKGGRKETQYF.